Following are 8 T cell receptor beta chains from one sample sequenced in a study of radiation and T cells in renal cell carcinoma. The assay was immunoSEQ multiplex PCR, and TCRdb's table has in-frame clones only and misses some. Altogether 150,000 or so clones are present, about 88% being singletons, with the ten largest covering about 12%. Time point: baseline pretreatment blood. Stated treatment: 15 Gy SBRT to primary tumor, nephrectomy 4 weeks later. This specimen was blood, taken from a patient whose treatment included radiotherapy and nephrectomy. Receptors were obtained from a woman aged 50 to 60 with renal cell carcinoma.

The chain recombines TRBV9 with TRBJ1-1, with D possibly TRBD1 on 6 matching bases. Germline V gives CDR1 SGDLS, CDR2 YYNGEE. V was pared by 4 bases and J by 5 bases, with 15 bases between. The CDR3 totals 14 residues. The CDR3 nucleotides read TGTGCCAGCAGCCCGATCACAGGGAATACTGAAGCTTTCTTT. It is translated as CASSPITGNTEAFF.

This rearrangement joins TRBV12-5 to TRBJ2-1; 7 bases are shared with TRBD2. V trimming: 0 bases; J trimming: 4 bases; junction bases outside the gene matches: 9. Germline values: CDR1 LGHNT, CDR2 FRNRAP. The length of the CDR3 is 17 residues. The CDR3 region has the DNA TGTGCTAGTGGTTTGGTAGCGGGGTGGCCTCCATACAATGAGCAGTTCTTC. It specifies CASGLVAGWPPYNEQFF. The full variable domain, with the rest looked up from reference TRBV12-5 and TRBJ2-1, is DARVTQTPRHKVTEMGQEVTMRCQPILGHNTVFWYRQTMMQGLELLAYFRNRAPLDDSGMPKDRFSAEMPDATLATLKIQPSEPRDSAVYFCASGLVAGWPPYNEQFFGPGTRLTVL.

J is TRBJ1-1 and V is TRBV18; no clear D. V gave up 2 bases and J gave up 1 base, with 11 bases separating them. Germline CDR1 and CDR2: KGHSH and LQKENI. This CDR3 contains 15 residues. The chain's CDR3 is CASSPTRASNTEAFF. The CDR3 DNA sequence: TGTGCCAGCTCACCAACGAGAGCTTCGAACACTGAAGCTTTCTTT. The full variable domain, in which reference TRBV18 and TRBJ1-1 provide the parts outside the CDR3, is NAGVMQNPRHLVRRRGQEARLRCSPMKGHSHVYWYRQLPEEGLKFMVYLQKENIIDESGMPKERFSAEFPKEGPSILRIQQVVRGDSAAYFCASSPTRASNTEAFFGQGTRLTVV.

On this clone: The sample contains more than one DNA sequence encoding this CDR3. V is TRBV5-1 and J is TRBJ2-7, with 11 nucleotides matching TRBD2. V shed 0 bases, J shed 1 base, and the junction held 3 bases outside the gene matches. The CDR3 is 16 residues long. Germline CDR1 and CDR2: SGHRS and YFSETQ. The CDR3 protein is CASSLVASGGSYEQYF. The CDR3 coding sequence is TGCGCCAGCAGCTTGGTGGCTAGCGGGGGGTCCTACGAGCAGTACTTC. Based on the CDR3 plus reference TRBV5-1 and TRBJ2-7, the full variable domain is KAGVTQTPRYLIKTRGQQVTLSCSPISGHRSVSWYQQTPGQGLQFLFEYFSETQRNKGNFPGRFSGRQFSNSRSEMNVSTLELGDSALYLCASSLVASGGSYEQYFGPGTRLTVT.

The rearrangement uses TRBV2 and TRBJ1-1; 8 positions match TRBD1. The CDR3 runs 14 residues. Germline CDR1 is SNHLY and CDR2 is FYNNEI. V shed 6 bases and J 3 bases; nucleotides not matched to a gene: 6. The CDR3 loop reads CASRWTGLDTEAFF. The CDR3 nucleotides are TGTGCCAGCAGGTGGACAGGGCTGGACACTGAAGCTTTCTTT.

The rearrangement uses TRBV7-3 and TRBJ1-2, with 7 bases aligning to TRBD1. The germline V gene encodes CDR1 SGHTA and CDR2 FQGTGA. The CDR3 covers 15 residues. V trimming: 8 bases; J trimming: 6 bases; junction bases outside the gene matches: 15. The DNA for the CDR3 is TGTGCCAGCGCTCACGACAGGGAGGCTCTGAATGGCTACACCTTC. Its protein product is CASAHDREALNGYTF.

The J gene is TRBJ2-7, the V gene TRBV7-9, with 8 bases fitting TRBD1. The CDR3 contains 18 residues. Germline V CDR1 and CDR2: SEHNR, FQNEAQ (reference sequence). J was trimmed by 1 base and V by 3 bases; bases with no gene match: 14. The CDR3 DNA is TGTGCCAGCAGCTTTGTCACACCAAGACAGGGGCCTTCCTACGAGCAGTACTTC. This gives the protein CASSFVTPRQGPSYEQYF. The full variable domain, its missing parts supplied by reference TRBV7-9 and TRBJ2-7, is DTGVSQNPRHKITKRGQNVTFRCDPISEHNRLYWYRQTLGQGPEFLTYFQNEAQLEKSRLLSDRFSAERPKGSFSTLEIQRTEQGDSAMYLCASSFVTPRQGPSYEQYFGPGTRLTVT.

The chain recombines TRBV7-2 with TRBJ1-2, with D possibly being TRBD1 (6 bases). The CDR3 covers 11 residues. Trimming cost V 2 bases and J 13 bases, with 11 bases left between them. CDR1 and CDR2 from the germline V gene are SGHTA and FQGNSA. CDR3 loop: CASSLRGEVTF. CDR3 DNA sequence: TGTGCCAGCAGCTTAAGGGGGGAAGTCACCTTC.